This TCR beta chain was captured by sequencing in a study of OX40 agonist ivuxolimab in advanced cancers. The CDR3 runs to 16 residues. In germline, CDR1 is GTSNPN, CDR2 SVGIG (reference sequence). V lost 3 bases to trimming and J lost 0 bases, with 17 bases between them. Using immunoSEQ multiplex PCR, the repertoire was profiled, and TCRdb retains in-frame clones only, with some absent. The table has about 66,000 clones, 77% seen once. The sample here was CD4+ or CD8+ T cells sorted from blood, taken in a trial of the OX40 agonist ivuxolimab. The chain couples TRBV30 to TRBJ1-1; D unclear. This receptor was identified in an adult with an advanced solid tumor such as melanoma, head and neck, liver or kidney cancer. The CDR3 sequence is CAWSAGPGKVNTEAFF. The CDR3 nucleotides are TGTGCCTGGAGCGCAGGCCCGGGGAAGGTGAACACTGAAGCTTTCTTT.